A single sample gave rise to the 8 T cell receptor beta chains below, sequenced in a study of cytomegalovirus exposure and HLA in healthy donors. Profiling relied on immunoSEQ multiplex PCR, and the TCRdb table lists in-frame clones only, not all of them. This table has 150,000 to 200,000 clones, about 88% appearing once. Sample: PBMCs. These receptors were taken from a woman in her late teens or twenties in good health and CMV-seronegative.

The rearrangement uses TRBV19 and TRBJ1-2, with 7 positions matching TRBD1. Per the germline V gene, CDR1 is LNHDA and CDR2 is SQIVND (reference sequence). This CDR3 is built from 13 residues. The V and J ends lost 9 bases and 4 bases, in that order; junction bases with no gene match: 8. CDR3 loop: CASFRDSAYGYTF. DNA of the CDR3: TGTGCCAGCTTCCGGGACAGCGCCTATGGCTACACCTTC.

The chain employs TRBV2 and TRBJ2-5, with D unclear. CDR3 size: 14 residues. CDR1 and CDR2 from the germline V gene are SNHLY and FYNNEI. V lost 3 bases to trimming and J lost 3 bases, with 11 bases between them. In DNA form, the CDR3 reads TGTGCCAGCAGTGACCAAAACACCGAAGAGACCCAGTACTTC. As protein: CASSDQNTEETQYF.

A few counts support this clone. The CDR3: CASSTFQGGTNYGYTF. In DNA, the CDR3 is TGTGCCAGTAGTACGTTTCAGGGCGGGACTAACTATGGCTACACCTTC. This sequence joins TRBV19 and TRBJ1-2; a possible D gene is TRBD1 (5 bases). The CDR3 has 16 amino acids. The V end lost 4 bases, the J end lost 0 bases, and 15 bases lay between the germline ends. The germline CDR1 and CDR2 sequences are LNHDA and SQIVND (reference sequence).

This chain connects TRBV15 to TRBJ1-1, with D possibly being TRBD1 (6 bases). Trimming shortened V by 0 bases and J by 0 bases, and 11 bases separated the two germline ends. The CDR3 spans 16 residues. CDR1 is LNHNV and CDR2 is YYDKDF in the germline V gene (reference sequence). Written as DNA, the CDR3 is TGTGCCACCAGCAGAGACCTAGACAGGATGAACACTGAAGCTTTCTTT. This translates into CATSRDLDRMNTEAFF. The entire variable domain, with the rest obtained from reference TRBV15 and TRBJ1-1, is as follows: DAMVIQNPRYQVTQFGKPVTLSCSQTLNHNVMYWYQQKSSQAPKLLFHYYDKDFNNEADTPDNFQSRRPNTSFCFLDIRSPGLGDTAMYLCATSRDLDRMNTEAFFGQGTRLTVV.

CDR3 in amino acids: CASRGGQGITGELFF. CDR3 nucleotide sequence: TGTGCCAGCAGGGGAGGGCAGGGGATCACCGGGGAGCTGTTTTTT. V and J are TRBV9 and TRBJ2-2; D is perhaps TRBD2 (7 bases). Germline-derived CDR1 and CDR2 are SGDLS and YYNGEE. The CDR3 consists of 15 residues. Trimming pared 5 bases from V and 4 bases from J, leaving 15 bases between.

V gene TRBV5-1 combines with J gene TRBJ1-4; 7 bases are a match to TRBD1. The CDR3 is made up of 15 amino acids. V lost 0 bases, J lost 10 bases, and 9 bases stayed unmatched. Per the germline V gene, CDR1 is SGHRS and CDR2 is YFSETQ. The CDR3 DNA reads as TGCGCCAGCAGCTTGGGGCCTCAGGGGGACGGAAAACTGTTTTTT. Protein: CASSLGPQGDGKLFF.

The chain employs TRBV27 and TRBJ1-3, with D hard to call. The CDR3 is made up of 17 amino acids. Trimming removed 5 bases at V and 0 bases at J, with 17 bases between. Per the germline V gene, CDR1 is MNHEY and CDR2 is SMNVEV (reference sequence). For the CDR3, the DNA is TGTGCCAGCAGTCCCGGGAGCCCCGATTACTCTGGAAACACCATATATTTT. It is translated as CASSPGSPDYSGNTIYF.

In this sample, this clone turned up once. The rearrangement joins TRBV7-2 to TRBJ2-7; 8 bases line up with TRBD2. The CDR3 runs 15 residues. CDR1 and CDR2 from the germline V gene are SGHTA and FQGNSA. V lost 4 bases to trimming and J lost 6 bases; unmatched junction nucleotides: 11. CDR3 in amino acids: CASSSVRGGRVEQYF. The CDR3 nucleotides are TGTGCCAGCAGCTCCGTACGGGGGGGAAGGGTCGAGCAGTACTTC.